The rows below give T cell receptor beta chains drawn from one sample of a study of shared clonotypes between healthy human individuals. Here immunoSEQ multiplex PCR was the method, and the copy in TCRdb shows in-frame clones only, minus some. The table records approximately 2,200,000 clones, approximately 94% of them present only once. Sequencing input: naive CD8+ T cells from PBMCs. Receptors were obtained from a young man in good health. Some clones in this sample may be carry-over from other donors' samples. Each CDR3 is given with its conserved first and last residue. D genes are given only for firm matches. Some rows mark clone size as missing; the rest say once, few, many or name a class of expanded clone.

d_call	cdr3_length	v_call	clone_size	j_call	cdr3_nt	cdr3_aa
.	22	TRBV18	.	TRBJ2-1	TGTGCCAGCTCACCTAGGTTGGACAGGGAAGGGGCAGCGGGAAGAATCTACAATGAGCAGTTCTTC	CASSPRLDREGAAGRIYNEQFF
TRBD1	16	TRBV5-6	.	TRBJ2-3	TGTGCCAGCAGCTTGGTTTGGACAGGGATCACAGATACGCAGTATTTT	CASSLVWTGITDTQYF
.	16	TRBV19	.	TRBJ1-5	TGTGCCAGTAGTCCGGCGGGGGGACGGGGCAATCAGCCCCAGCATTTT	CASSPAGGRGNQPQHF
.	15	TRBV29-1	.	TRBJ2-7	TGCAGCGTTGGCCTCTTTGGGGTGGACTCCTACGAGCAGTACTTC	CSVGLFGVDSYEQYF
.	11	TRBV10-2	.	TRBJ2-4	TGCGCCAGCAGAGGAGCGGACATTCAGTACTTC	CASRGADIQYF
.	15	TRBV10-3	.	TRBJ2-2	TGTGCCATCAGTCTTTCAGGCAGGGTGTCCGGGGAGCTGTTTTTT	CAISLSGRVSGELFF
.	12	TRBV19	.	TRBJ1-2	TGTGCCGTTAATCAGGGGTACTATGGCTACACCTTC	CAVNQGYYGYTF
TRBD1	16	TRBV11-2	.	TRBJ1-1	TGTGCCAGCAGCCCACGACAGGGGGCTGTGAACACTGAAGCTTTCTTT	CASSPRQGAVNTEAFF
.	13	TRBV9	.	TRBJ1-2	TGTGCCAGCAGCGTAGGCGGTCCCTATGGCTACACCTTC	CASSVGGPYGYTF
.	15	TRBV28	once	TRBJ2-1	TGTGCCAGCAGTTTATATGGTAGCTCCTACAATGAGCAGTTCTTC	CASSLYGSSYNEQFF
.	11	TRBV7-8	.	TRBJ2-7	TGTGCCAGCAGTCCTACCTACGAGCAGTACTTC	CASSPTYEQYF
TRBD1	14	TRBV27	.	TRBJ2-5	TGTGCCAGCAGCCAAATCCGGACAGGGGTGACCCAGTACTTC	CASSQIRTGVTQYF
.	15	TRBV6-5	.	TRBJ2-2	TGTGCCAGCAGTTACCACGCGGGCGACACCGGGGAGCTGTTTTTT	CASSYHAGDTGELFF
TRBD2	17	TRBV28	.	TRBJ2-7	TGTGCCAGCAGTTTACTGCCCCCTGGGGGGGAATGGTTCGAGCAGTACTTC	CASSLLPPGGEWFEQYF
.	13	TRBV7-8	once	TRBJ2-7	TGTGCCAGCAGCTATCGGACGCGCCCCGAGCAGTACTTC	CASSYRTRPEQYF
.	17	TRBV7-8	.	TRBJ2-7	TGTGCCAGCAGCTTAGTTGGCTGGCCCCAGGGCGCCTACGAGCAGTACTTC	CASSLVGWPQGAYEQYF
.	14	TRBV13	once	TRBJ2-7	TGTGCCAGCAGCTCCGCCGGGGGCGTCTACGAGCAGTACTTC	CASSSAGGVYEQYF
.	13	TRBV7-9	.	TRBJ2-7	TGTGCCAGCAGCTTAGCGACCCTCTACGAGCAGTACTTC	CASSLATLYEQYF
.	13	TRBV25-1	.	TRBJ2-3	TGTGCCAGCATTGGTATCTCTACAGATACGCAGTATTTT	CASIGISTDTQYF
TRBD2	12	TRBV6-6	.	TRBJ2-4	TGTGCCAGCAGTTCCCCGGGGAGGGAGGAGTACTTC	CASSSPGREEYF
.	16	TRBV4-2	.	TRBJ2-1	TGTGCCAGCAGCCCGTTCGAGGTCCTCTCCTACAATGAGCAGTTCTTC	CASSPFEVLSYNEQFF
.	16	TRBV6-5	.	TRBJ2-2	TGTGCCAGCAGTTACTCCGGACACGGGAACACCGGGGAGCTGTTTTTT	CASSYSGHGNTGELFF
.	13	TRBV4-1	.	TRBJ2-1	TGCGCCAGCAGCCAAGTTCGTGGGCATGAGCAGTTCTTC	CASSQVRGHEQFF
TRBD2	15	TRBV10-2	.	TRBJ2-1	TGCGCCACCACGGTGGCGGGAGAGGGCTACAATGAGCAGTTCTTC	CATTVAGEGYNEQFF
.	14	TRBV25-1	.	TRBJ1-2	TGTGCCAGCAGTGAAATCTCGGGGGGCTATGGCTACACCTTC	CASSEISGGYGYTF
.	15	TRBV14	.	TRBJ2-7	TGTGCCAGCAGCCACAGCAGTTTACAGGGCTACGAGCAGTACTTC	CASSHSSLQGYEQYF
.	15	TRBV29-1	.	TRBJ2-7	TGCAGCGTTATGCCCCGGGCCGATTCAACCTACGAGCAGTACTTC	CSVMPRADSTYEQYF
TRBD1	15	TRBV6-1	.	TRBJ1-2	TGTGCCAGCAGTGAAACCGGGACAGGGGCTCACGGCTACACCTTC	CASSETGTGAHGYTF
TRBD1	14	TRBV5-4	.	TRBJ1-1	TGTGCCAGCAGCTGGGACAGGGGGAACACTGAAGCTTTCTTT	CASSWDRGNTEAFF
.	14	TRBV28	few	TRBJ2-2	TGTGCCAGCAGTGAAAATGCTAACACCGGGGAGCTGTTTTTT	CASSENANTGELFF
.	15	TRBV19	.	TRBJ2-1	TGTGCCAGTAGTATAATCGGCCCCGATCGGAATGAGCAGTTCTTC	CASSIIGPDRNEQFF
.	14	TRBV28	.	TRBJ2-1	TGTGCCAGCAGTTGGGCCCGGAGCAGCGTCGAGCAGTTCTTC	CASSWARSSVEQFF
.	15	TRBV28	.	TRBJ2-7	TGTGCCAGCAGTTCGGTCAGGGTAAACTCCTACGAGCAGTACTTC	CASSSVRVNSYEQYF
.	13	TRBV7-8	.	TRBJ1-2	TGTGCCAGCAGCTTTGGGGAGGGTGGTGGCTACACCTTC	CASSFGEGGGYTF
.	14	TRBV11-2	once	TRBJ2-7	TGTGCCAGCAGCATGGGCCTTCTCGCCTACGAGCAGTACTTC	CASSMGLLAYEQYF
.	15	TRBV7-9	.	TRBJ2-7	TGTGCCAGCAGCCGCGTCTGGGGGAGCTCCTACGAGCAGTACTTC	CASSRVWGSSYEQYF
.	15	TRBV9	.	TRBJ2-7	TGTGCCAGCAGCGTAGATCAAGGGAGCTCCTACGAGCAGTACTTC	CASSVDQGSSYEQYF
TRBD2	14	TRBV27	.	TRBJ2-5	TGTGCCAGCAGTTCCGGACTAGCGGGAGAGACCCAGTACTTC	CASSSGLAGETQYF
TRBD1	13	TRBV19	.	TRBJ2-7	TGTGCCAGCCGGACAGGCAATTCCTACGAGCAGTACTTC	CASRTGNSYEQYF
.	12	TRBV27	once	TRBJ2-2	TGTGCCAGCAGCCCGAATACCGGGGAGCTGTTTTTT	CASSPNTGELFF
.	14	TRBV9	.	TRBJ2-7	TGTGCCAGCAGCGTAGAGCCTCTCCCCTACGAGCAGTACTTC	CASSVEPLPYEQYF
.	14	TRBV28	.	TRBJ2-7	TGTGCCAGCAGTTTATTGGGATCCACCTACGAGCAGTACTTC	CASSLLGSTYEQYF
TRBD2	16	TRBV7-9	.	TRBJ2-2	TGTGCCAGCAGCTTTGCCCGAAGCGGGGACACCGGGGAGCTGTTTTTT	CASSFARSGDTGELFF
.	15	TRBV7-9	.	TRBJ2-7	TGTGCCAGCAGCTTATCCCGGGGCCTTTCCTACGAGCAGTACTTC	CASSLSRGLSYEQYF
.	15	TRBV5-4	.	TRBJ2-7	TGTGCCAGCAGCCCGGAGGGGCTTGGGGTGAGAGAGCAGTACTTC	CASSPEGLGVREQYF
.	15	TRBV19	.	TRBJ1-2	TGTGCCAGTAAGCTAGACAGCTCCTCTAACTATGGCTACACCTTC	CASKLDSSSNYGYTF
TRBD1	13	TRBV30	.	TRBJ1-4	TGTGCCTGGGGGCGGACAGGGTATGAAAAACTGTTTTTT	CAWGRTGYEKLFF
.	14	TRBV5-6	.	TRBJ2-7	TGTGCCAGCAGCTGGGGCGGGTCCTTCTACGAGCAGTACTTC	CASSWGGSFYEQYF
.	12	TRBV28	few	TRBJ2-7	TGTGCCAGCAGTCCAAGCTCCTACGAGCAGTACTTC	CASSPSSYEQYF
TRBD1	14	TRBV27	.	TRBJ2-7	TGTGCCAGCAGTTTTCAGGGGGACGTGGACGAGCAGTACTTC	CASSFQGDVDEQYF
TRBD2	19	TRBV11-2	.	TRBJ2-1	TGTGCCAGCAGCTTAGGGCTAGCGGGAGGGAAGAGCTCCTACAATGAGCAGTTCTTC	CASSLGLAGGKSSYNEQFF